This passage covers 13 T cell receptor beta chains from one sample sequenced in a study of T cell responses to AZD1222 COVID-19 vaccine. TCRdb's table, derived via immunoSEQ multiplex PCR, lists solely in-frame clones and lacks some. The top ten hold about 4% of the sample, which has about 110,000 clones, about 89% seen once. Sequencing was performed on peripheral blood, taken 28 days after the second AZD1222 dose. The receptors shown here come from an adult who received the AZD1222 COVID-19 vaccine.

The chain uses TRBV19 and TRBJ1-1; perhaps TRBD1 as D (6 bases). Germline loops: CDR1 LNHDA, CDR2 SQIVND (reference sequence). The CDR3 length is 14 residues. V dropped 11 bases and J dropped 0 bases, with 16 bases sitting between them. Here the CDR3 DNA reads TGTGCCTCTACCGGGGGGCCCATGAACACTGAAGCTTTCTTT. It translates to CASTGGPMNTEAFF.

This chain links TRBV6-2 or TRBV6-3 with TRBJ1-5, with 8 bases lining up with TRBD1. Germline trimming cut 4 bases from V and 9 bases from J; bases unmatched to any gene: 8. This CDR3 spans 14 amino acids. Per germline, CDR1 MNHEY and CDR2 SVGEGT. The CDR3 here is CASSSTTGVPPQHF. The DNA for the CDR3 is TGTGCCAGCAGTTCGACGACAGGGGTCCCGCCCCAGCATTTT.

This rearrangement joins TRBV12-3 or TRBV12-4 to TRBJ1-2, with D possibly being TRBD1 (5 bases). The CDR3 runs to 13 residues. V lost 1 base, J lost 4 bases, and 7 bases lay in between. CDR3 sequence reads: CASSLGGLYGYTF. CDR3 bases: TGTGCCAGCAGTTTAGGGGGACTCTATGGCTACACCTTC.

This clone is a singleton in its sample. The rearrangement joins TRBV11-3 to TRBJ2-2, with 9 bases aligning to TRBD2. The V segment lost 5 bases and the J segment 6 bases; nucleotides outside the gene matches: 4. CDR3 length: 14 amino acids. From germline, CDR1 is SGHNT and CDR2 YENEEA. This CDR3 reads CASSPREGSGELFF. CDR3 in DNA: TGTGCCAGCAGCCCGCGGGAGGGCTCCGGGGAGCTGTTTTTT.

The V and J genes are TRBV6-2 or TRBV6-3 and TRBJ2-3; D is ambiguous. The CDR3 is 13 residues long. CDR1 and CDR2 from the germline V gene are MNHEY and SVGEGT. Trimming cost V 1 base and J 6 bases, with 8 bases left between them. CDR3 protein: CASSYYRRDTQYF. In nucleotides, the CDR3 is TGTGCCAGCAGTTACTACAGAAGGGATACGCAGTATTTT.

This clone has just one count. V is TRBV19 and J is TRBJ1-1, with 8 nucleotides matching TRBD1. Germline V gene data show CDR1 as LNHDA and CDR2 as SQIVND (reference sequence). J gave up 3 bases and V 5 bases, and 5 bases lay outside the gene matches. This CDR3 is built from 14 residues. CDR3 amino acids: CASSGRTGYTEAFF. CDR3 nucleotide sequence: TGTGCCAGTAGTGGCCGGACAGGGTACACTGAAGCTTTCTTT.

The CDR3 DNA reads as TGTGCCACCAGTGATCTAGACAAGAACACCGGGGAGCTGTTTTTT. Translated: CATSDLDKNTGELFF. The V and J genes are TRBV24-1 and TRBJ2-2, with unresolved D. Trimming took off 3 bases at V and 1 base at J, with 8 bases between the two ends. CDR3 length: 15 amino acids. The germline V gene has CDR1 KGHDR and CDR2 SFDVKD.

The chain is built from TRBV15 and TRBJ2-3; a weak D match, TRBD2 (5 bases). The CDR3 has 13 amino acids. V was shortened by 6 bases and J by 7 bases, with 14 bases between the two germline ends. The germline CDR1 and CDR2 sequences are LNHNV and YYDKDF (reference sequence). For the CDR3, the DNA is TGTGCCACCAGTAAGACTACCCCAAATACGCAGTATTTT. It codes for CATSKTTPNTQYF.

The chain couples TRBV12-3 or TRBV12-4 to TRBJ2-3; D is ambiguous. Trimming cost V 2 bases and J 10 bases, with 7 bases left between them. The CDR3 is 11 residues long. CDR3 bases: TGTGCCAGCAGTTTAACCCCCCCGCAGTATTTT. Encoded protein: CASSLTPPQYF.

J is TRBJ2-3 and V is TRBV27; D gene uncertain. V was shortened by 0 bases and J by 5 bases, with 6 bases between the two germline ends. The germline CDR1 and CDR2 sequences are MNHEY and SMNVEV (reference sequence). The CDR3 runs 13 residues. The chain's CDR3 is CASSLSRGDTQYF. The CDR3 nucleotides read TGTGCCAGCAGTTTATCGAGAGGAGATACGCAGTATTTT.

V usage is TRBV6-5 and J usage is TRBJ2-7; D is ambiguous. The CDR3 is 11 residues long. Germline V gene data show CDR1 as MNHEY and CDR2 as SVGAGI. V was pared by 4 bases and J by 4 bases, with 5 bases between. The CDR3 loop reads CASSSQYEQYF. The DNA of the CDR3 is TGTGCCAGCAGTTCCCAATACGAGCAGTACTTC.

The chain recombines TRBV10-3 with TRBJ1-6, with D uncertain. This CDR3 is built from 13 residues. Between the trimmed V and J ends, which lost 4 bases and 6 bases, there was a span of 7 bases. Germline V gene sequence: CDR1 ENHRY, CDR2 SYGVKD. The CDR3, as DNA: TGTGCCATCAGTGGTGGAGGTAATTCACCCCTCCACTTT. Translating it yields CAISGGGNSPLHF.

This clone came up once. The chain employs TRBV21-1 and TRBJ1-5. TRBV21-1 is a pseudogene segment. The CDR3 length is 12 residues. CDR3: CASGRVNQPQHF. DNA of the CDR3: TGTGCCAGCGGGAGGGTCAATCAGCCCCAGCATTTT.